Given below is one TCR beta chain in context. Sequencing was performed with immunoSEQ multiplex PCR; in TCRdb, only in-frame clones are kept and a portion is missing. Here the sample spans some 64,000 clones, 90% being singletons. The data were taken from a study of control samples from healthy donors and cancer patients. This CDR3 region has 13 residues. From germline, CDR1 is MDHEN and CDR2 SYDVKM. V was trimmed by 6 bases and J by 8 bases, leaving 16 bases between them. The sequenced sample was PBMCs. The receptor was isolated from a woman aged 50 to 60 with colorectal cancer. The chain couples TRBV28 to TRBJ1-2, with D unresolved. CDR3 sequence reads: CASRSELAGGYTF. CDR3 DNA sequence: TGTGCCAGCAGATCGGAATTGGCGGGAGGCTACACCTTC.